This T cell receptor beta chain was recovered during a study of shared clonotypes between healthy human individuals. About the research overall: Three CD4 naive, three CD4 memory, two CD8 naive and one CD8 memory plate were used per donor. The study, taken as a whole, reports: The naive CD4 repertoires of four donors were compared, and about 5% of clonotypes were shared.

This CDR3 has 10 residues. The germline V gene encodes CDR1 MDHEN and CDR2 SYDVKM. The ends lost 10 bases at V and 12 bases at J; junction bases unmatched: 8. As concerns this clone: Its antigen remains unknown.

Only in-frame clones appear in the TCRdb table, and some are missing; sequencing was by immunoSEQ multiplex PCR. The table has roughly 2 million clones, 85% to 95% seen once. Sequencing was carried out using naive CD4+ T cells sorted from blood. Stated subset: CD45RA+ positively selected. The rearrangement uses TRBV28 and TRBJ1-2, with 7 bases lining up with TRBD1. The source of this sequence is a young man in good health. CDR3 residues: CATSDRQNTF. The CDR3 region has the DNA TGTGCCACTTCGGACAGGCAAAACACCTTC.